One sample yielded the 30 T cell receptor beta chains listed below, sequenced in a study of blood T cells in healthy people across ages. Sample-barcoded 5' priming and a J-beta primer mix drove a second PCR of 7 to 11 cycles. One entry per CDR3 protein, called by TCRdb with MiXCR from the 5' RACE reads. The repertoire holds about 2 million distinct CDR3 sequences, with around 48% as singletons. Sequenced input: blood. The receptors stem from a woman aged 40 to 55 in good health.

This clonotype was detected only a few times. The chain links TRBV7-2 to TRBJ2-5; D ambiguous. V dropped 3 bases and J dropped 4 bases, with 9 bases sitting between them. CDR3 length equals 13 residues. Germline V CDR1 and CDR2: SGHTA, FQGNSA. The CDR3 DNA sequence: TGTGCCAGCAGCTTCGACTCGTTAGAGACCCAGTACTTC. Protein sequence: CASSFDSLETQYF.

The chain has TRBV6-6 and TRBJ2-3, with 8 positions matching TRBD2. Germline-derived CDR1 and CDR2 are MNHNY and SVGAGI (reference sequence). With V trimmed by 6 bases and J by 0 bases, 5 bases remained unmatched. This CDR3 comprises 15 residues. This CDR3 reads CASRGREGSTDTQYF. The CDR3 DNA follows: TGTGCCAGCAGGGGCCGGGAGGGGAGCACAGATACGCAGTATTTT.

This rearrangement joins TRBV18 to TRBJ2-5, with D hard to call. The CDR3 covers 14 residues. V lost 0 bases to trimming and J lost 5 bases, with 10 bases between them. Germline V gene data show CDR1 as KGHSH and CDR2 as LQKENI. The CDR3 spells CASSPPVLQETQYF. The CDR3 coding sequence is TGTGCCAGCTCACCACCGGTCTTACAGGAGACCCAGTACTTC.

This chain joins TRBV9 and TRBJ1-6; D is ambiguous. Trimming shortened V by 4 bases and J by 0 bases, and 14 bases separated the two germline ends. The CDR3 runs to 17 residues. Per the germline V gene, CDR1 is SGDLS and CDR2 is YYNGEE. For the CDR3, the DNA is TGTGCCAGCAGCCCCCGCCTGGGAGGCTCCTATAATTCACCCCTCCACTTT. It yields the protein CASSPRLGGSYNSPLHF.

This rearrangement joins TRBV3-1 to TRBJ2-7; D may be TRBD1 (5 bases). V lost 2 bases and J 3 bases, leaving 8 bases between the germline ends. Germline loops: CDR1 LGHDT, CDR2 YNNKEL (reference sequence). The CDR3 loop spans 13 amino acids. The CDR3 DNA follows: TGTGCCAGCAGCCAATATAGGGGCTACGAGCAGTACTTC. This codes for CASSQYRGYEQYF.

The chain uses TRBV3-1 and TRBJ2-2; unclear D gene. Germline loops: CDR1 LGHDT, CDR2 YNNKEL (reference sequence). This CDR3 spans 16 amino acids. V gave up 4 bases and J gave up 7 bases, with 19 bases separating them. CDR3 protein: CASSLPTSTVLGELFF. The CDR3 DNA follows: TGTGCCAGCAGCCTTCCAACAAGCACAGTTCTCGGGGAGCTGTTTTTT.

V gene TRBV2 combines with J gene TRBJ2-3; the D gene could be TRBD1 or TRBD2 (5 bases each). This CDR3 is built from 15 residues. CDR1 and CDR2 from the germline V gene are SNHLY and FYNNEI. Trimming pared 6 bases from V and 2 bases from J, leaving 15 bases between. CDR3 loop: CASSRDPGTTDTQYF. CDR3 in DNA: TGTGCCAGCAGCAGGGACCCCGGGACCACAGATACGCAGTATTTT.

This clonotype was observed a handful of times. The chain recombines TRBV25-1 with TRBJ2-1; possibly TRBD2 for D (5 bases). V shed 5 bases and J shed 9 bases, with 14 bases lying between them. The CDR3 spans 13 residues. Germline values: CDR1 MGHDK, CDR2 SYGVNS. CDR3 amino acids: CASSPRPRGEQFF. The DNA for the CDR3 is TGTGCCAGCAGTCCCAGACCCCGGGGTGAGCAGTTCTTC.

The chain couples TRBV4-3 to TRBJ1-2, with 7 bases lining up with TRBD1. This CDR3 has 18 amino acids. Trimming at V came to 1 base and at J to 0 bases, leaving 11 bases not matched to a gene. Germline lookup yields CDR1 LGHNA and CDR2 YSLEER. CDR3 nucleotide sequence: TGCGCCAGCAGCCAAGCTCCACATCAGGGGGACCCTAACTATGGCTACACCTTC. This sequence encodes CASSQAPHQGDPNYGYTF.

The CDR3 is CASSYERGGPDTQYF. The CDR3 DNA follows: TGTGCCAGCAGTTACGAGCGGGGGGGCCCAGATACGCAGTATTTT. The chain couples TRBV6-5 to TRBJ2-3; 10 bases align to TRBD2. The ends lost 2 bases at V and 4 bases at J; junction bases unmatched: 3. The length of the CDR3 is 15 residues. Germline CDR1 MNHEY, CDR2 SVGAGI.

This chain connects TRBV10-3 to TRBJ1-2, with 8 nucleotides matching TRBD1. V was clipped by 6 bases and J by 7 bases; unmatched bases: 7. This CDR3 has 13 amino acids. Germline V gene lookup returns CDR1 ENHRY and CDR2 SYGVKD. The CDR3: CAIRSRGRGGYTF. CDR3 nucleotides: TGTGCCATCAGAAGCAGGGGGCGCGGTGGCTACACCTTC.

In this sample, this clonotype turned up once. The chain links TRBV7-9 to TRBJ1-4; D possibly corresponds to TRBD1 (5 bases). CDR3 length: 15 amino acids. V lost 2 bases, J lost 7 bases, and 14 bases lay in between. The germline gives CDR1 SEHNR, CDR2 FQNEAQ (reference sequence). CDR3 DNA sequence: TGTGCCAGCAGCTTATGGCAGGGCGGGAGTGAAAAACTGTTTTTT. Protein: CASSLWQGGSEKLFF.

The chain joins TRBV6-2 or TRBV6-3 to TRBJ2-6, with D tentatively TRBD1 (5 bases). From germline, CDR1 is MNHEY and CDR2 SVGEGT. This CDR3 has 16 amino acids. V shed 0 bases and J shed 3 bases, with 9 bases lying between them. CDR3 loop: CASSYSVGVGANVLTF. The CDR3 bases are TGTGCCAGCAGTTACTCAGTAGGGGTTGGGGCCAACGTCCTGACTTTC.

Here the CDR3 DNA reads TGTGCCAGCAGCTTACCACAACAGGGTGGCTACACCTTC. Translation gives CASSLPQQGGYTF. J is TRBJ1-2 and V is TRBV5-6; a possible D gene is TRBD1 (6 bases). Germline V gene data show CDR1 as SGHDT and CDR2 as YYEEEE. Trimming pared 2 bases from V and 7 bases from J, leaving 12 bases between. The CDR3 is 13 residues long.

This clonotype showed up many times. CDR3 DNA sequence: TGTGCCAGCAGCTTATCAGTTGGGGAGCAGTACTTC. Residues: CASSLSVGEQYF. The chain employs TRBV7-2 and TRBJ2-5; D is perhaps TRBD2 (5 bases). Germline V gene sequence: CDR1 SGHTA, CDR2 FQGNSA. Trimming cost V 2 bases and J 11 bases, with 12 bases left between them. This CDR3 region has 12 residues.

CDR3 bases: TGTGCCAGCAGATCCGACAGCTCCTACAATGAGCAGTACTTC. This sequence encodes CASRSDSSYNEQYF. The genes are TRBV12-3 or TRBV12-4 and TRBJ2-1; tentative D call: TRBD1 (5 bases). The J call could be wrong; TRBJ2-7 is a better fit for the DNA end. The CDR3 extends over 14 amino acids.

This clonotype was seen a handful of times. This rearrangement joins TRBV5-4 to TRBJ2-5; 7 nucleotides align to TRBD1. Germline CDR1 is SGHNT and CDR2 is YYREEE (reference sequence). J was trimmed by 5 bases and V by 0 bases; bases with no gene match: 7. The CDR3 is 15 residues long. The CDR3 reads CASSLEGARRETQYF. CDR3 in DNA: TGTGCCAGCAGCTTGGAGGGGGCTAGAAGGGAGACCCAGTACTTC.

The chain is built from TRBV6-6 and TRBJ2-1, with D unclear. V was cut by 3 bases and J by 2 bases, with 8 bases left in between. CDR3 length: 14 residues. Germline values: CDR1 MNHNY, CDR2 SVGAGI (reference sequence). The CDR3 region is CASSYLDTYNEQFF. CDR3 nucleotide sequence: TGTGCCAGCAGTTATCTAGATACCTACAATGAGCAGTTCTTC.

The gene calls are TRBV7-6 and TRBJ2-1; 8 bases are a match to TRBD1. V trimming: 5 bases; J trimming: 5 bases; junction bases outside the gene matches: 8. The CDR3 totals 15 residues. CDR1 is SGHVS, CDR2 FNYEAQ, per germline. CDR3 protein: CASSLWTGFDNEQFF. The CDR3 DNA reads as TGTGCCAGCAGCCTCTGGACAGGGTTTGACAATGAGCAGTTCTTC.

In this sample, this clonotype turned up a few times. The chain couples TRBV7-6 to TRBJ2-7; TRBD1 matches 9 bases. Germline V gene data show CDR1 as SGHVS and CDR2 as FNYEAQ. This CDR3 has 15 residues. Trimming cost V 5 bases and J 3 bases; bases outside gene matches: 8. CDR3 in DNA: TGTGCCAGCAGCCTAGAGACAGGGGGACTCTACGAGCAGTACTTC. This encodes CASSLETGGLYEQYF. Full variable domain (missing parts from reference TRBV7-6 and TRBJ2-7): GAGVSQSPRYKVTKRGQDVALRCDPISGHVSLYWYRQALGQGPEFLTYFNYEAQQDKSGLPNDRFSAERPEGSISTLTIQRTEQRDSAMYRCASSLETGGLYEQYFGPGTRLTVT.

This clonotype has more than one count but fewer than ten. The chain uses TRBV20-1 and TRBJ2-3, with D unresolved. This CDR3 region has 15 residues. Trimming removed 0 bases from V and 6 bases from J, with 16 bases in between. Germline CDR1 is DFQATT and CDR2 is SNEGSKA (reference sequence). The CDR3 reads CSARDPATSSDTQYF. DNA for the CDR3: TGCAGTGCTAGAGATCCGGCCACATCGTCGGATACGCAGTATTTT.

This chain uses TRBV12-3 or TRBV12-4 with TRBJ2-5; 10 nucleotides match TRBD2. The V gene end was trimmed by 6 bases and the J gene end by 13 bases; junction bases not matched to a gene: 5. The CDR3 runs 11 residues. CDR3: CASRLGLAVYF. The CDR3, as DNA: TGTGCCAGCAGGCTTGGACTAGCGGTGTACTTC.

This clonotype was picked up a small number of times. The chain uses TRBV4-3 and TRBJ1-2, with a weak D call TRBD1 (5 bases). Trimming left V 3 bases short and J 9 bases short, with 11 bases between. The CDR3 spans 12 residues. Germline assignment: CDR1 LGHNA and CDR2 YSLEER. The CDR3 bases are TGCGCCAGCAGCCAGGGAGACAGAAGCTACACCTTC. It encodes CASSQGDRSYTF.

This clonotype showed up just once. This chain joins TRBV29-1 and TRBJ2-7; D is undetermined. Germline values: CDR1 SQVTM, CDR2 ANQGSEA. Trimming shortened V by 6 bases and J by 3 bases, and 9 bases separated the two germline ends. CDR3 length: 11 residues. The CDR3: CSVVTDYEQYF. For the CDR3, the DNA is TGCAGCGTCGTGACGGACTACGAGCAGTACTTC.

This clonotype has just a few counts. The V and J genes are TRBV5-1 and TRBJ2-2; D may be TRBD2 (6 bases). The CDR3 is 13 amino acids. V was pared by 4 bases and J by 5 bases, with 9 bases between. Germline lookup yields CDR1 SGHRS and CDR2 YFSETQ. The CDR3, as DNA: TGCGCCAGCAGCCCGGAGGGAACCGGGGAGCTGTTTTTT. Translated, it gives CASSPEGTGELFF.

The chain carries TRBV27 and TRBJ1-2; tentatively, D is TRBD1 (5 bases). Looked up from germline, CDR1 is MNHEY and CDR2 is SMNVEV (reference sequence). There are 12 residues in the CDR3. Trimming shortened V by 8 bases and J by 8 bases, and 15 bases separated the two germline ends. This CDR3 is CASGSAGYGYTF. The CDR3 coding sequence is TGTGCCAGCGGGTCGGCAGGGTACGGCTACACCTTC.

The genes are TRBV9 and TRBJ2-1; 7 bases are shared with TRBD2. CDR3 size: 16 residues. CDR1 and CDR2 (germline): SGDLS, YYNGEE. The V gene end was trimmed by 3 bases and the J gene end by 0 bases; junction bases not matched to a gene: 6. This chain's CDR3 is CASSEGAGYSYNEQFF. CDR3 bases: TGTGCCAGCAGCGAGGGAGCGGGGTACTCCTACAATGAGCAGTTCTTC.

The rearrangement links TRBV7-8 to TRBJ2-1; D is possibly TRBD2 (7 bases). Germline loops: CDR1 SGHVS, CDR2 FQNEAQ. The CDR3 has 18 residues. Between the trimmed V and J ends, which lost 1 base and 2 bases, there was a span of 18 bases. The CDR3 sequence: CASSLGLVGGPAYNEQFF. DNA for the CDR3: TGTGCCAGCAGCTTAGGGCTAGTGGGGGGGCCGGCCTACAATGAGCAGTTCTTC.

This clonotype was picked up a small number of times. This CDR3 reads CASTAPKVPGANVLTF. Here the CDR3 DNA reads TGTGCCAGCACTGCCCCCAAGGTACCTGGGGCCAACGTCCTGACTTTC. The chain uses TRBV6-1 and TRBJ2-6; D remains unclear. The CDR3 sequence is 16 residues long. Germline-derived CDR1 and CDR2 are MNHNS and SASEGT. Trimming shortened V by 7 bases and J by 2 bases, and 15 bases separated the two germline ends.

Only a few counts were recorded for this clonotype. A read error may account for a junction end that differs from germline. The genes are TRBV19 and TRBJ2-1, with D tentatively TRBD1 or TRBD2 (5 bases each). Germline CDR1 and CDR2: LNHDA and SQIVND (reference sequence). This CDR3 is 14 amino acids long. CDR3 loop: CATYSGTADNERFF. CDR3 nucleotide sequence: TGTGCCACTTATTCAGGGACGGCCGACAATGAGCGGTTCTTC.